This T cell receptor beta chain was found in a study of identical twins. This clonotype has only a few counts. Its antigen remains unidentified. The study, taken as a whole, reports: Modelling underestimated the level of out-of-frame TCR alpha sharing observed in monozygotic twins.

A universal primer site arose from template switching, and cDNA bore unique molecular identifiers. TCRdb redid the calling of the 5' RACE reads with MiXCR, one entry per CDR3 protein. The sample records roughly 1,500,000 distinct CDR3 sequences, more than 30% being singletons. This CDR3 is 15 amino acids long. The V gene's germline CDR1 is SGHAT and CDR2 FQNNGV. The V end was cut by 4 bases, the J end by 4 bases, with 16 bases between. Every one of the donors was a healthy Caucasian. Sequencing was performed on cord blood. The origin of this receptor is a newborn girl in good health. This sequence joins TRBV11-2 and TRBJ2-5; D tentatively fits TRBD1 or TRBD2 (7 bases each). CDR3 amino acids: CASSSIQGRGETQYF. The CDR3 DNA reads TGTGCCAGCAGCTCGATACAGGGGAGGGGAGAGACCCAGTACTTC.